The rows below give T cell receptor beta chains drawn from one sample of a study of patients and donors after allogeneic stem cell transplantation. TCRdb independently ran MiXCR on the RT-PCR reads; one entry per CDR3 protein. The sample comprises 84,000 or so distinct CDR3 sequences, roughly 43% of which are singletons, and around 55% rests with the top ten. Sequencing was done on a sample of blood, either unsorted or a sorted T cell fraction (not recorded which). These receptors were collected from a human donor who was either an allogeneic HSCT recipient or a stem cell or donor lymphocyte infusion donor (not recorded which). It is not recorded whose cells these are; they may come from a transplant donor. Each CDR3 is given with its conserved first and last residue. Each record gives: D gene, J gene, clone size, V gene, CDR3 protein, CDR3 DNA. The D gene is left open where the match is weak. Part of the rows lack a size; the others show once, few, many or a class for expanded clones.

.	TRBJ1-1	.	TRBV9	CASSVYMNTEAFF	TGTGCCAGCAGCGTATACATGAACACTGAAGCTTTCTTT
.	TRBJ1-4	.	TRBV7-9	CASSLGDRIESTNEKLFF	TGTGCCAGCAGCTTAGGAGACAGGATTGAATCAACTAATGAAAAACTGTTTTTT
.	TRBJ1-4	.	TRBV6-5	CASSPDRNEKLFF	TGTGCCAGCAGTCCAGACCGTAATGAAAAACTGTTTTTT
.	TRBJ2-1	few	TRBV3-1	CASSQAPLAYNEQFF	TGTGCCAGCAGCCAAGCACCACTAGCTTACAATGAGCAGTTCTTC
.	TRBJ1-1	.	TRBV30	CAWSVLDSQNTEAFF	TGTGCCTGGAGTGTTCTCGACAGCCAGAACACTGAAGCTTTCTTT
TRBD1	TRBJ1-1	.	TRBV12-3/TRBV12-4	CASRTGSGTEAFF	TGTGCCAGCAGGACAGGGAGCGGGACTGAAGCTTTCTTT
TRBD1	TRBJ1-1	.	TRBV6-2/TRBV6-3	CASRTSWTGRSNTEAFF	TGTGCCAGCAGGACCTCCTGGACAGGGAGATCCAACACTGAAGCTTTCTTT
.	TRBJ1-6	few	TRBV20-1	CSARPGAPNSPLHF	TGCAGTGCTAGGCCGGGGGCGCCGAATTCACCCCTCCACTTT
.	TRBJ1-5	.	TRBV21-1	CASSKSFPGQGLKAQHF	TGTGCCAGCAGCAAAAGTTTTCCGGGACAGGGGTTGAAAGCCCAGCATTTT
.	TRBJ1-5	.	TRBV20-1	CSAHRDTSVAQHF	TGCAGTGCTCACAGGGACACCTCAGTAGCCCAGCATTTT
.	TRBJ1-1	few	TRBV20-1	CSAWPNLKNTEAFF	TGCAGTGCTTGGCCTAACCTGAAGAACACTGAAGCTTTCTTT
.	TRBJ1-6	.	TRBV12-3/TRBV12-4	CASSLASGPNSPLHF	TGTGCCAGCAGTTTAGCGTCGGGACCTAATTCACCCCTCCACTTT
TRBD2	TRBJ2-2	.	TRBV25-1	CASSKTSGVNTGELFF	TGTGCCAGCAGTAAGACTAGCGGGGTGAACACCGGGGAGCTGTTTTTT
TRBD2	TRBJ2-1	.	TRBV4-3	CASSQAGGLYKEQFF	TGCGCCAGCAGCCAAGCGGGAGGCCTCTACAAAGAGCAGTTCTTC
.	TRBJ2-2	.	TRBV24-1	CATSDFLGQTNTGELFF	TGTGCCACCAGTGATTTTTTGGGACAAACGAACACCGGGGAGCTGTTTTTT
.	TRBJ1-6	.	TRBV27	CASTLHLNSYNSPLHF	TGTGCCAGCACCCTCCACTTGAACTCCTATAATTCACCCCTCCACTTT
.	TRBJ2-2	.	TRBV20-1	CSARGGGPNTGELFF	TGCAGTGCTAGAGGGGGAGGCCCGAACACCGGGGAGCTGTTTTTT
.	TRBJ1-2	.	TRBV21-1	CASSQGGTCAGYTF	TGTGCCAGCAGCCAGGGGGGGACATGTGCAGGCTACACCTTC
.	TRBJ1-3	few	TRBV29-1	CSVEADRNSGNTIYF	TGCAGCGTTGAAGCCGACAGGAACTCTGGAAACACCATATATTTT
.	TRBJ1-5	.	TRBV7-2	CASSLAVAQPQHF	TGTGCCAGCAGCTTAGCGGTAGCTCAGCCCCAGCATTTT
.	TRBJ1-3	few	TRBV28	CASSLYNRVSGNTIYF	TGTGCCAGCAGTTTATACAACAGGGTCTCAGGAAACACCATATATTTT
.	TRBJ2-1	.	TRBV19	CASSKWTGDNEQFF	TGTGCCAGTAGTAAATGGACCGGCGACAATGAGCAGTTCTTC
TRBD2	TRBJ2-1	.	TRBV12-3/TRBV12-4	CASSFRGRAGEQFF	TGTGCCAGCAGTTTTCGCGGGAGGGCCGGTGAGCAGTTCTTC
.	TRBJ2-5	.	TRBV6-5	CASSYGSSGAVGTQYF	TGTGCCAGCAGTTACGGGAGTAGCGGTGCAGTTGGGACCCAGTACTTC
.	TRBJ1-6	.	TRBV7-2	CASSLAPGGEGSPLHF	TGTGCCAGCAGCTTAGCCCCAGGAGGGGAGGGTTCACCCCTCCACTTT
.	TRBJ1-2	.	TRBV7-9	CASSLNPREQGYTF	TGTGCCAGCAGCTTAAACCCCAGGGAGCAAGGCTACACCTTC
.	TRBJ1-5	.	TRBV25-1	CASSESNPNQPQHF	TGTGCCAGCAGTGAATCTAATCCCAATCAGCCCCAGCATTTT
TRBD1	TRBJ1-2	once	TRBV9	CASSPRTGIDYGYTF	TGTGCCAGCAGCCCGCGGACAGGGATAGACTATGGCTACACCTTC
.	TRBJ2-2	.	TRBV4-3	CASSQSSGTAGELFF	TGCGCCAGCAGCCAGAGTAGCGGGACAGCCGGGGAGCTGTTTTTT
.	TRBJ2-7	.	TRBV12-3/TRBV12-4	CASSLSAYEQYF	TGTGCCAGCAGTCTCAGTGCGTACGAGCAGTACTTC